What follows is one TCR beta chain and its context. Its antigen remains unidentified. This sample was taken from a study of T cell repertoires in cytomegalovirus infection. Broader study findings: CMV-specific TCR beta clonotypes restricted by HLA-C were the ones dominating the ex vivo response.

TCRdb re-analysed the reads in MiXCR, keeping a single row per CDR3 protein. The sample gives hundreds of thousands of distinct CDR3 sequences, approximately 32% of which show up once; roughly 12% is in the top ten. The receptor comes from a human donor in good health (CMV status not recorded). Some clones in this sample may be carry-over from other donors' samples. The sample was cultured CD8+ T cells from PBMCs, taken from culture after CMV antigen stimulation.

CDR3 in amino acids: CASSIGLRGYNEQFF. The CDR3 coding sequence is TGTGCCAGTAGTATAGGCCTGCGGGGATACAATGAGCAGTTCTTC. This sequence joins TRBV19 and TRBJ2-1; weak D call: TRBD2 (6 bases). Germline assignment: CDR1 LNHDA and CDR2 SQIVND (reference sequence). The CDR3 has 15 residues. Trimming took 1 base from V and 4 from J, leaving 11 bases between them.